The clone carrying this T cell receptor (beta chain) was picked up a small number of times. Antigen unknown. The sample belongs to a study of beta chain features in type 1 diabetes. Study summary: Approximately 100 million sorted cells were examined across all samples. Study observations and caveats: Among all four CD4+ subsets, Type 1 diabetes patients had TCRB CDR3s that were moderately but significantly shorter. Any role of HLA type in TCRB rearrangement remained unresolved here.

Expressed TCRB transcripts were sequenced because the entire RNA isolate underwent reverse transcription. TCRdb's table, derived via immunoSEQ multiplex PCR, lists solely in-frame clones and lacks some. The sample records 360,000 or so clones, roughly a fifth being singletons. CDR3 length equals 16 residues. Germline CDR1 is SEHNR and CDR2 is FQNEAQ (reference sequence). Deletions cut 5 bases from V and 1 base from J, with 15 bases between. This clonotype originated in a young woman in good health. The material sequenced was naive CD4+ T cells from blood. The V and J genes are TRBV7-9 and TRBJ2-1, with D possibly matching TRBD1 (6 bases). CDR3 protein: CASSPRRGRSYNEQFF. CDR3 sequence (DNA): TGTGCCAGCAGCCCGCGAAGGGGGAGATCCTACAATGAGCAGTTCTTC.